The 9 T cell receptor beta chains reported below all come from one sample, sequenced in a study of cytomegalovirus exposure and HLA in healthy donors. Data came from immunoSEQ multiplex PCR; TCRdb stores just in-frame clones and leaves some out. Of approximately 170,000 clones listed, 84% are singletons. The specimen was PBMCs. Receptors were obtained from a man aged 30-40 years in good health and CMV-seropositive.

The CDR3 loop is CASSDRDFQPQHF. CDR3 nucleotide sequence: TGTGCCAGCAGTGACAGGGATTTTCAGCCCCAGCATTTT. This chain uses TRBV6-5 with TRBJ1-5; 7 bases map to TRBD1. The junction had 4 bases not matched to a gene; V was cut back by 5 bases and J by 6 bases. The CDR3 consists of 13 residues. Per germline, CDR1 MNHEY and CDR2 SVGAGI.

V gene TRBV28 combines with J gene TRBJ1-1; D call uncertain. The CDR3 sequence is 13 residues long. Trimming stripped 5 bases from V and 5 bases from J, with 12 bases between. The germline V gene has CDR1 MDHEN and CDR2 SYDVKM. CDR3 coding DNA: TGTGCCAGCAGTCTACAGACATTTACTGAAGCTTTCTTT. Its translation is CASSLQTFTEAFF.

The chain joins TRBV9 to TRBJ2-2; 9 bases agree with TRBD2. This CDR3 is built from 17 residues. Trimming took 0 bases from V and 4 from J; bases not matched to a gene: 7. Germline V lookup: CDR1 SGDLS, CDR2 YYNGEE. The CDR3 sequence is CASSVAAGGRGTGELFF. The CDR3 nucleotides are TGTGCCAGCAGCGTAGCTGCGGGAGGGCGCGGCACCGGGGAGCTGTTTTTT.

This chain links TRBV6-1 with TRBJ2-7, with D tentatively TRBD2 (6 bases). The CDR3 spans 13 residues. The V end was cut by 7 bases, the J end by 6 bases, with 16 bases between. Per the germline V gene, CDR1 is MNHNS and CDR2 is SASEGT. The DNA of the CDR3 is TGTGCCAGCATTTATGAGCGGGTGGGCGAGCAGTACTTC. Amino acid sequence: CASIYERVGEQYF.

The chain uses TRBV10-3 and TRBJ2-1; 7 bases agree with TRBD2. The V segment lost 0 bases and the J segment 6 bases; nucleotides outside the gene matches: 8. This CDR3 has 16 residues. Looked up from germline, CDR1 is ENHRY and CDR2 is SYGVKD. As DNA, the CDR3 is TGTGCCATCAGTGAGTCGACTTTGCGGGAGTCCAATGAGCAGTTCTTC. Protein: CAISESTLRESNEQFF.

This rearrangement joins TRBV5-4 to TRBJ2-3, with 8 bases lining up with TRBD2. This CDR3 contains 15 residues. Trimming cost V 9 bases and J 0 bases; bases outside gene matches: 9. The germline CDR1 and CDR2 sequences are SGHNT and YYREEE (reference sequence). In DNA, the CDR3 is TGTGCCATCGGGAGCGGGGGCCTCAGCACAGATACGCAGTATTTT. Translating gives CAIGSGGLSTDTQYF.

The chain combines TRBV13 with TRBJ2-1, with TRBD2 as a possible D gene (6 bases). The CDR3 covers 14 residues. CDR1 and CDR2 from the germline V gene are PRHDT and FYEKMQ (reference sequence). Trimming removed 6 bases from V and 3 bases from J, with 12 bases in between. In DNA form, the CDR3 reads TGTGCCAGCAGGCTAGCGCGAATCTACAATGAGCAGTTCTTC. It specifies CASRLARIYNEQFF.

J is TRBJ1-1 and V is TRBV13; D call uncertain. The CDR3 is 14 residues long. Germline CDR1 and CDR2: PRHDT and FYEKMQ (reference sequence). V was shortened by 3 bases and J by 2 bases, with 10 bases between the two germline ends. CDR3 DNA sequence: TGTGCCAGCAGCTTGGGAGGGAGCAACACTGAAGCTTTCTTT. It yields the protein CASSLGGSNTEAFF.

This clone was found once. The chain's CDR3 is CASSLSPGGDGYTF. The CDR3, as DNA: TGTGCCAGCAGTTTATCCCCAGGGGGCGATGGCTACACCTTC. The chain carries TRBV27 and TRBJ1-2; 8 bases line up with TRBD1. The CDR3 is made up of 14 amino acids. The V segment lost 0 bases and the J segment 6 bases; nucleotides outside the gene matches: 3. CDR1 is MNHEY, CDR2 SMNVEV, per germline (reference sequence).